This T cell receptor beta chain was profiled in a study of identical twins. Findings of the study overall: The authors drew conclusions from cross-sectional statistical analysis rather than following the same donors.

Trimming removed 0 bases at V and 5 bases at J, with 7 bases between. This CDR3 spans 12 amino acids. Germline CDR1 DFQATT, CDR2 SNEGSKA (reference sequence). With respect to this clonotype: The antigen is unknown.

A universal primer site came from template switching; cDNA carried unique molecular identifiers. MiXCR, run by TCRdb on the 5' RACE reads, gives a single entry per CDR3 protein. The sample shows 350,000 to 450,000 distinct CDR3 sequences, 15% to 20% of them seen only once. Material for sequencing was naive T cells sorted from blood. The receptor was isolated from a man aged 50-60 years in good health. The genes are TRBV20-1 and TRBJ2-5; D ambiguous. The CDR3 nucleotides read TGCAGTGCTAGAGAAGGGCTGGAGACCCAGTACTTC. It is translated as CSAREGLETQYF.